The present T cell receptor beta chain was sequenced within a study of T cell responses to AZD1222 COVID-19 vaccine. Measured with immunoSEQ multiplex PCR; TCRdb has only the in-frame clones, and not every one. The sample lists roughly 120,000 clones, under 90% occurring once. The input for sequencing was peripheral blood, taken on day 0 of AZD1222 vaccination. The sequence derives from an adult in good health.

The CDR3 region has the DNA TGTGCCAGCAGTTTAAGGGGTCGGGGTAATTCACCCCTCCACTTT. Translation gives CASSLRGRGNSPLHF. V is TRBV27 and J is TRBJ1-6; tentatively, D is TRBD1 (5 bases). V lost 2 bases, J lost 6 bases, and 11 bases lay in between. CDR1 is MNHEY, CDR2 SMNVEV, per germline (reference sequence). The CDR3 spans 15 residues.